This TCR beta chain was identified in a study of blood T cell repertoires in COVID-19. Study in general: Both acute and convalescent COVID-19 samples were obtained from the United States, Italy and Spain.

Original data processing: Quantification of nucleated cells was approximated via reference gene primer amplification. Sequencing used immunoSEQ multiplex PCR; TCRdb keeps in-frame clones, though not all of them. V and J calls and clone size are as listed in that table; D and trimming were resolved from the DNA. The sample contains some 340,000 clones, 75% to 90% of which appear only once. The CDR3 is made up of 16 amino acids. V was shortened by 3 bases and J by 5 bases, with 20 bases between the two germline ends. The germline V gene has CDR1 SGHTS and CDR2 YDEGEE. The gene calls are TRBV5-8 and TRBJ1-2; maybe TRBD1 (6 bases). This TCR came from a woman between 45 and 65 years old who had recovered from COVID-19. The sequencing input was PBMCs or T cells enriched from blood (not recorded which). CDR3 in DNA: TGTGCCAGCAGCTCGCGAATCCAGGGGACGAGTTATGGCTACACCTTC. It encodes CASSSRIQGTSYGYTF.